The 19 T cell receptor beta chains below come from one sample, sequenced in a study of identical twins. Each CDR3 protein gets one entry after TCRdb re-called the 5' RACE reads with MiXCR. The repertoire holds 700,000 or so distinct CDR3 sequences, with 8.5% to 9.5% as singletons. This sample also appeared in a second study, on yellow fever vaccine responses in identical twins.

The specimen sequenced was PBMCs. The receptor set was obtained from a woman between 18 and 29 years old in good health.

In this sample, this clonotype turned up many times. The chain recombines TRBV9 with TRBJ2-7; TRBD1 agrees at 7 bases. With 1 base clipped from V and 5 bases from J, the junction kept 6 bases outside the gene matches. This CDR3 comprises 14 residues. Germline V gene data show CDR1 as SGDLS and CDR2 as YYNGEE. The CDR3 is CASSVKGAGDEQYF. The CDR3 nucleotides are TGTGCCAGCAGCGTAAAGGGGGCTGGGGACGAGCAGTACTTC.

The rearrangement uses TRBV4-3 and TRBJ2-3; D possibly corresponds to TRBD1 (6 bases). Germline lookup yields CDR1 LGHNA and CDR2 YSLEER. This CDR3 contains 16 residues. V lost 0 bases and J lost 2, with 12 bases in between. CDR3 in DNA: TGCGCCAGCAGCCAAGAGGACAGTATGGCCACAGATACGCAGTATTTT. This sequence encodes CASSQEDSMATDTQYF.

The chain has TRBV28 and TRBJ2-7; D uncertain. This CDR3 comprises 14 residues. Deletions cut 4 bases from V and 2 bases from J, with 12 bases between. Germline V gene lookup returns CDR1 MDHEN and CDR2 SYDVKM. CDR3 sequence: CASSSMTLTYEQYF. Here the CDR3 DNA reads TGTGCCAGCAGTTCTATGACCCTAACCTACGAGCAGTACTTC.

This clonotype has at least ten counts. The chain carries TRBV29-1 and TRBJ2-5, with 8 nucleotides matching TRBD2. Germline CDR1 is SQVTM and CDR2 is ANQGSEA. The CDR3 runs to 12 residues. Unmatched junction bases numbered 5, after V lost 7 bases and J lost 4 bases. The CDR3, as DNA: TGCAGCGGAATAGCGGGGTTAGAGACCCAGTACTTC. Translation gives CSGIAGLETQYF.

This clonotype has just a few counts. The chain joins TRBV5-5 to TRBJ2-5; 7 bases are a match to TRBD1. V lost 2 bases, J lost 7 bases, and 8 bases stayed unmatched. The CDR3 has 14 amino acids. Per the germline V gene, CDR1 is SGHKS and CDR2 is YYEKEE (reference sequence). CDR3 in DNA: TGTGCCAGCAGCTTACAACAGGGGCGGTGGACCCAGTACTTC. This encodes CASSLQQGRWTQYF.

This chain uses TRBV5-5 with TRBJ1-2; the D gene is possibly TRBD1 (5 bases). Germline CDR1 is SGHKS and CDR2 is YYEKEE (reference sequence). Deletions cut 4 bases from V and 4 bases from J, with 11 bases between. The CDR3 has 13 residues. The CDR3 sequence is CASSPGHLYGYTF. The CDR3 region has the DNA TGTGCCAGCAGCCCCGGACACCTCTATGGCTACACCTTC.

This clonotype has only a few counts. The chain links TRBV7-2 to TRBJ2-1; 10 bases are a match to TRBD2. CDR3 length: 14 amino acids. The V segment lost 5 bases and the J segment 7 bases; nucleotides outside the gene matches: 5. Germline V lookup: CDR1 SGHTA, CDR2 FQGNSA. CDR3 in amino acids: CASSPSGGANEQFF. The CDR3 bases are TGTGCCAGCAGCCCCAGCGGGGGGGCTAATGAGCAGTTCTTC.

CDR3 sequence: CSARESSLPNQPQHF. The CDR3 region has the DNA TGCAGTGCTAGAGAAAGTAGTTTACCAAATCAGCCCCAGCATTTT. V and J are TRBV20-1 and TRBJ1-5; D remains unclear. Germline CDR1 and CDR2: DFQATT and SNEGSKA (reference sequence). CDR3 length: 15 residues. Deletions cut 0 bases from V and 4 bases from J, with 13 bases between.

The chain is built from TRBV5-5 and TRBJ2-2, with 7 bases identical to TRBD1. The V and J ends lost 5 bases and 6 bases, in that order; junction bases with no gene match: 10. The CDR3 covers 15 residues. Germline V gene data show CDR1 as SGHKS and CDR2 as YYEKEE (reference sequence). The CDR3 is CASSFEQGPPGELFF. CDR3 DNA sequence: TGTGCCAGCAGTTTTGAACAGGGGCCCCCCGGGGAGCTGTTTTTT.

This clonotype was counted a few times. V gene TRBV12-3 or TRBV12-4 combines with J gene TRBJ2-2; 11 positions match TRBD1. This CDR3 spans 17 amino acids. The junction had 16 bases not matched to a gene; V was cut back by 11 bases and J by 5 bases. CDR3 in amino acids: CAFSLAGQGARTGELFF. The CDR3 DNA sequence: TGTGCCTTCAGTTTAGCTGGACAGGGGGCTAGAACCGGGGAGCTGTTTTTT.

The sample holds a few counts of this clonotype. The V gene is TRBV15, the J gene TRBJ2-7, with D possibly matching TRBD2 (7 bases). V was pared by 5 bases and J by 4 bases, with 15 bases between. The length of the CDR3 is 14 residues. Germline-derived CDR1 and CDR2 are LNHNV and YYDKDF (reference sequence). The CDR3 DNA follows: TGTGCCACCAGCCGCGGGGGAGGGGGATACGAGCAGTACTTC. Protein: CATSRGGGGYEQYF.

This clonotype was counted a few times. The chain carries TRBV2 and TRBJ2-1; perhaps TRBD2 as D (5 bases). The CDR3 has 16 residues. V lost 2 bases, J lost 6 bases, and 17 bases lay in between. The germline gives CDR1 SNHLY, CDR2 FYNNEI. This CDR3 reads CASSETEVVRGNEQFF. The CDR3 bases are TGTGCCAGCAGTGAAACTGAGGTAGTTCGGGGCAATGAGCAGTTCTTC.

This clonotype appeared a few times. The chain uses TRBV20-1 and TRBJ2-1; 15 positions match TRBD2. Unmatched junction bases numbered 9, after V lost 5 bases and J lost 7 bases. This CDR3 is built from 16 residues. CDR1 is DFQATT and CDR2 is SNEGSKA in the germline V gene (reference sequence). CDR3 bases: TGCAGTGCTCGGACTAGCGGGAGGGTGGGAAAAAATGAGCAGTTCTTC. Amino acid sequence: CSARTSGRVGKNEQFF.

This clonotype appeared a few times. J is TRBJ2-1 and V is TRBV6-2 or TRBV6-3, with D possibly being TRBD1 (6 bases). Germline V gives CDR1 MNHEY, CDR2 SVGEGT. This CDR3 contains 14 residues. Trimming took off 9 bases at V and 3 bases at J, with 15 bases between the two ends. The CDR3 nucleotides are TGTGCCAGTTCAGAGGGGGTGTACTACAATGAGCAGTTCTTC. Translating gives CASSEGVYYNEQFF.

This clonotype was seen a handful of times. This chain uses TRBV3-1 with TRBJ1-2; no firm D call. Germline values: CDR1 LGHDT, CDR2 YNNKEL (reference sequence). This CDR3 has 16 residues. V was clipped by 1 base and J by 4 bases, with 16 bases between them. The CDR3 DNA is TGTGCCAGCAGCCAAGGGATGTTTAAGGATTTCTATGGCTACACCTTC. This translates into CASSQGMFKDFYGYTF.

The chain carries TRBV14 and TRBJ2-5, with 7 bases that match TRBD1. V lost 5 bases to trimming and J lost 4 bases; unmatched junction nucleotides: 10. The CDR3 contains 15 residues. The germline V gene has CDR1 SGHDN and CDR2 FVKESK. The CDR3 loop reads CASSYGTAHLETQYF. CDR3 sequence (DNA): TGTGCCAGCAGCTACGGGACAGCCCATTTAGAGACCCAGTACTTC.

The chain couples TRBV7-2 to TRBJ1-1; D ambiguous. This CDR3 is built from 13 residues. V shed 1 base and J shed 7 bases, with 10 bases lying between them. Germline V gene lookup returns CDR1 SGHTA and CDR2 FQGNSA. The CDR3 loop reads CASSLVLGVEAFF. The CDR3 DNA reads TGTGCCAGCAGCTTAGTTTTGGGCGTTGAAGCTTTCTTT.

The rearrangement links TRBV5-5 to TRBJ2-1; no firm D call. Germline-derived CDR1 and CDR2 are SGHKS and YYEKEE (reference sequence). Between the trimmed V and J ends, which lost 6 bases and 1 base, there was a span of 11 bases. This CDR3 region has 14 residues. CDR3 in amino acids: CASTPPPSYNEQFF. In DNA form, the CDR3 reads TGTGCCAGCACCCCTCCCCCTTCCTACAATGAGCAGTTCTTC.

The V and J genes are TRBV12-3 or TRBV12-4 and TRBJ2-1; 13 bases map to TRBD2. The CDR3 covers 14 residues. After removal of 6 bases from V and 6 bases from J, the junction contained 2 bases not matched to a gene. CDR3 protein: CASRTSGRANEQFF. The CDR3 nucleotides are TGTGCCAGCAGAACTAGCGGGAGGGCCAATGAGCAGTTCTTC.